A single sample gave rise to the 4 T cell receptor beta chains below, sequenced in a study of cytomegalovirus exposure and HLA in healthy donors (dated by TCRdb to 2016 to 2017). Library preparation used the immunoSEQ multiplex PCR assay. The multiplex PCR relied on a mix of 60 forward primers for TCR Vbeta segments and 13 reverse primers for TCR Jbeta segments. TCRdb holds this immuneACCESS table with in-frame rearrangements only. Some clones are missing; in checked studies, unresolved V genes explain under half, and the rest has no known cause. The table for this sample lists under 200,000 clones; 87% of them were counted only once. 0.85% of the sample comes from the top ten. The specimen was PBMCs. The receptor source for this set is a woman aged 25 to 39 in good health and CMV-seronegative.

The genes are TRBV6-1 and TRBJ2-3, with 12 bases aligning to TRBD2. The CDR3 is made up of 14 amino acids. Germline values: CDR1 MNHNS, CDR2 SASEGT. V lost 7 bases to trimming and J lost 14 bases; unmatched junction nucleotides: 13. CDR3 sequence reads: CASTERLAGDYWYF. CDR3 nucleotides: TGTGCCAGCACGGAGCGACTAGCGGGAGATTATTGGTATTTT.

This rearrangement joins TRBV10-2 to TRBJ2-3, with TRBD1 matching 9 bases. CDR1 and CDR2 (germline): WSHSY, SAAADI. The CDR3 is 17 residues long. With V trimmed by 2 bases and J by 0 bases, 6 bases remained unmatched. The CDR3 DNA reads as TGCGCCAGCAGTGAGGCAACCGGGACAGGGAGCACAGATACGCAGTATTTT. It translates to CASSEATGTGSTDTQYF.

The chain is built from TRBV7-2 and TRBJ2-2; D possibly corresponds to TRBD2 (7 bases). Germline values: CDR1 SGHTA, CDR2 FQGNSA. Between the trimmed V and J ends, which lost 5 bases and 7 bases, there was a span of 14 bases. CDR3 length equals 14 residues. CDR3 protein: CASSPRGGGGELFF. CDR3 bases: TGTGCCAGCAGCCCCCGAGGGGGGGGCGGGGAGCTGTTTTTT.

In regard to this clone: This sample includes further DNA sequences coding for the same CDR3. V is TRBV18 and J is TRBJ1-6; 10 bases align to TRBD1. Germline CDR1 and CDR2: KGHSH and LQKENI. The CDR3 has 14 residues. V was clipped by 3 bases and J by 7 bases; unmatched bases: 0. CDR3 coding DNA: TGTGCCAGCTCACCGGGACAGGGGAATTCACCCCTCCACTTT. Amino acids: CASSPGQGNSPLHF.